These 12 T cell receptor beta chains were sequenced from one sample in a study of Ad26.COV2.S vaccination and SARS-CoV-2 variants. The data were produced by immunoSEQ multiplex PCR, yet TCRdb's version contains in-frame clones alone and is incomplete. The sample has about 100,000 clones; less than 85% are singletons. The sequencing here drew on peripheral blood, taken after recovery from COVID-19. The receptors stem from a human donor who had recovered from COVID-19.

The rearrangement joins TRBV9 to TRBJ1-6; no reliable D call. V lost 0 bases to trimming and J lost 4 bases, with 5 bases between them. The CDR3 is made up of 14 amino acids. Germline assignment: CDR1 SGDLS and CDR2 YYNGEE. DNA for the CDR3: TGTGCCAGCAGCGTAGGGGTGTATAATTCACCCCTCCACTTT. Translated, it gives CASSVGVYNSPLHF.

This chain uses TRBV25-1 with TRBJ1-2, with 10 bases lining up with TRBD1. Per germline, CDR1 MGHDK and CDR2 SYGVNS. With V trimmed by 1 base and J by 4 bases, 9 bases remained unmatched. The CDR3 is 17 residues long. The CDR3 sequence: CASSESRGTGDGYGYTF. The CDR3 DNA reads as TGTGCCAGCAGTGAATCGAGGGGGACAGGGGACGGCTATGGCTACACCTTC.

This clone was picked up a small number of times. The chain links TRBV19 to TRBJ1-4; no clear D gene. From germline, CDR1 is LNHDA and CDR2 SQIVND (reference sequence). The CDR3 consists of 14 residues. Trimming removed 5 bases at V and 5 bases at J, with 12 bases between. The CDR3 region is CASSRTDQNEKLFF. The CDR3 coding sequence is TGTGCCAGTAGTCGAACAGACCAGAATGAAAAACTGTTTTTT.

V gene TRBV9 combines with J gene TRBJ1-3; no firm D call. The CDR3 totals 13 residues. Trimming pared 0 bases from V and 5 bases from J, leaving 6 bases between. The germline gives CDR1 SGDLS, CDR2 YYNGEE. CDR3: CASSVEGRNTIYF. CDR3 nucleotide sequence: TGTGCCAGCAGCGTAGAGGGCAGAAACACCATATATTTT.

DNA of the CDR3: TGTGCCTGGAGTGTTATGGGGGCAAGCAATCAGCCCCAGCATTTT. This translates into CAWSVMGASNQPQHF. The chain recombines TRBV30 with TRBJ1-5, with a tentative D call TRBD1 (6 bases). The CDR3 has 15 amino acids. Germline CDR1 and CDR2: GTSNPN and SVGIG (reference sequence). V was clipped by 0 bases and J by 1 base, with 10 bases between them. Using reference TRBV30 and TRBJ1-5 for the parts outside the CDR3, the full variable domain is SQTIHQWPATLVQPVGSPLSLECTVEGTSNPNLYWYRQAAGRGLQLLFYSVGIGQISSEVPQNLSASRPQDRQFILSSKKLLLSDSGFYLCAWSVMGASNQPQHFGDGTRLSIL.

This clone was seen just once. The chain joins TRBV7-3 to TRBJ2-1, with TRBD1 identical over 9 bases. The CDR3 is 15 amino acids. V gave up 5 bases and J gave up 5 bases; unmatched junction bases: 7. Germline assignment: CDR1 SGHTA and CDR2 FQGTGA. For the CDR3, the DNA is TGTGCCAGCAGCCGCGACAGGGGGGCGGACAATGAGCAGTTCTTC. Its translation: CASSRDRGADNEQFF. The whole variable domain, filled in from reference TRBV7-3 and TRBJ2-1, reads GAGVSQTPSNKVTEKGKYVELRCDPISGHTALYWYRQSLGQGPEFLIYFQGTGAADDSGLPNDRFFAVRPEGSVSTLKIQRTERGDSAVYLCASSRDRGADNEQFFGPGTRLTVL.

V usage is TRBV15 and J usage is TRBJ1-3; a possible D gene is TRBD1 (6 bases). This CDR3 contains 16 residues. Germline CDR1 and CDR2: LNHNV and YYDKDF (reference sequence). V was shortened by 0 bases and J by 5 bases, with 14 bases between the two germline ends. The CDR3 is CATSRDRGGGRNTIYF. CDR3 nucleotide sequence: TGTGCCACCAGCAGAGATCGGGGAGGGGGAAGAAACACCATATATTTT.

The chain recombines TRBV19 with TRBJ2-2, with 7 bases fitting TRBD2. Germline CDR1 reads LNHDA; CDR2 reads SQIVND (reference sequence). Trimming cost V 5 bases and J 6 bases; bases outside gene matches: 9. The CDR3 length is 15 residues. The CDR3 DNA is TGTGCCAGTAGTCGGGGGGACTCGCAAGCCGGGGAGCTGTTTTTT. Encoded protein: CASSRGDSQAGELFF.

The chain uses TRBV6-2 or TRBV6-3 and TRBJ2-4; 7 bases align to TRBD1. Germline values: CDR1 MNHEY, CDR2 SVGEGT. The length of the CDR3 is 14 residues. The J segment lost 7 bases and the V segment lost 6 bases, leaving 9 bases of the junction unmatched. In DNA, the CDR3 is TGTGCCAGCAGCTCACTGAGGGGGCGGAACATTCAGTACTTC. Protein product: CASSSLRGRNIQYF.

The chain links TRBV7-9 to TRBJ2-7; 9 bases agree with TRBD1. J gave up 5 bases and V 3 bases, and 5 bases lay outside the gene matches. CDR3 length: 14 residues. The germline CDR1 and CDR2 sequences are SEHNR and FQNEAQ (reference sequence). CDR3 sequence: CASSLTGGLDEQYF. The DNA for the CDR3 is TGTGCCAGCAGCTTGACAGGGGGATTGGACGAGCAGTACTTC.

The chain couples TRBV7-2 to TRBJ2-3; 9 positions match TRBD1. Germline trimming cut 1 base from V and 4 bases from J; bases unmatched to any gene: 3. Looked up from germline, CDR1 is SGHTA and CDR2 is FQGNSA. The CDR3 covers 15 residues. The CDR3 DNA reads as TGTGCCAGCAGCTTAGTCGGGACAGGGTCAGATACGCAGTATTTT. Translating gives CASSLVGTGSDTQYF.

The rearrangement links TRBV5-4 to TRBJ1-2; TRBD1 aligns across 8 bases. Germline values: CDR1 SGHNT, CDR2 YYREEE (reference sequence). V was pared by 2 bases and J by 2 bases, with 5 bases of the junction left unmatched. The CDR3 covers 15 residues. The CDR3 protein is CASSLRDRRNYGYTF. The CDR3 bases are TGTGCCAGCAGCTTAAGGGACAGGAGAAACTATGGCTACACCTTC.